Listed below are T cell receptor beta chains from one sample, sequenced in a study of T cell responses to AZD1222 COVID-19 vaccine. The repertoire was sequenced with immunoSEQ multiplex PCR; TCRdb's copy has only in-frame clones and lacks some. The top ten clones hold around an eighth of a sample with tens of thousands of clones, around 80% of them seen once. Source: peripheral blood, taken 28 days after the second AZD1222 dose. Receptor source: an adult who received the AZD1222 COVID-19 vaccine. Both conserved end residues are part of each CDR3. The order of the fields is J gene, D gene, clone size, V gene, CDR3 protein, CDR3 DNA. A D gene is named only where the DNA matches it firmly. A clone size is listed for some rows: how often the clone was seen (once, few, many), or a class if it is expanded.

TRBJ2-3	TRBD2	-	TRBV7-2	CASSLAKGLAGTVKTDTQYF	TGTGCCAGCAGCTTAGCGAAGGGACTAGCGGGCACAGTTAAAACAGATACGCAGTATTTT
TRBJ1-2	-	once	TRBV10-3	CAIRGQQVLNYGYTF	TGTGCCATCAGAGGACAGCAAGTACTTAACTATGGCTACACCTTC
TRBJ1-5	-	-	TRBV6-4	CASSATGGHSNQPQHF	TGTGCCAGCAGTGCTACAGGCGGTCATAGCAATCAGCCCCAGCATTTT
TRBJ1-5	-	few	TRBV11-2	CASSLDGTMDQPQHF	TGTGCCAGCAGCTTAGATGGGACGATGGATCAGCCCCAGCATTTT
TRBJ2-1	TRBD1	-	TRBV6-5	CASSWGTGYNEQFF	TGTGCCAGCAGTTGGGGGACAGGTTACAATGAGCAGTTCTTC
TRBJ1-6	-	-	TRBV30	CAWGRTGNSPLHF	TGTGCCTGGGGTCGGACGGGTAATTCACCCCTCCACTTT
TRBJ2-5	-	-	TRBV7-2	CASSLTAGLGETQYF	TGTGCCAGCAGCCTCACGGCGGGTTTAGGAGAGACCCAGTACTTC
TRBJ1-4	-	-	TRBV21-1	CASSKLRVQGNNEKLFF	TGTGCCAGCAGCAAATTAAGAGTACAGGGAAATAATGAAAAACTGTTTTTT
TRBJ2-3	TRBD2	-	TRBV4-1	CASSLGPRGGRTDTQYF	TGCGCCAGCAGCCTCGGTCCCCGCGGGGGGAGGACAGATACGCAGTATTTT
TRBJ2-7	-	-	TRBV7-2	CASSLATGYEQYF	TGTGCCAGCAGCTTAGCGACGGGTTACGAGCAGTACTTC
TRBJ2-3	TRBD1	-	TRBV10-1	CASSGTGPRAPDTQYF	TGCGCCAGCAGTGGGACAGGGCCCCGCGCGCCGGATACGCAGTATTTT
TRBJ1-6	TRBD1	few	TRBV18	CASSLPGQDRVLHF	TGTGCCAGCTCATTACCGGGACAGGATCGAGTACTCCACTTT
TRBJ1-2	-	-	TRBV4-3	CASSQDSGVPGYTF	TGCGCCAGCAGCCAAGATAGTGGGGTACCTGGCTACACCTTC
TRBJ2-3	-	-	TRBV13	CASTRLADTQYF	TGTGCCAGCACTCGACTAGCAGATACGCAGTATTTT
TRBJ2-7	-	-	TRBV27	CASSLFGGGAYEQYF	TGTGCCAGCAGTTTATTTGGGGGGGGCGCGTACGAGCAGTACTTC
TRBJ1-1	TRBD1	-	TRBV28	CASSLPGGSRAFF	TGTGCCAGCAGTTTACCAGGGGGCAGTCGCGCTTTCTTT
TRBJ2-1	-	-	TRBV9	CASSVYTIDEQFF	TGTGCCAGCAGCGTATATACCATAGATGAGCAGTTCTTC
TRBJ1-3	-	once	TRBV3-1/TRBV3-2	CASSQDRVVGNTIYF	TGTGCCAGCAGCCAAGACCGGGTTGTGGGAAACACCATATATTTT
TRBJ2-3	-	-	TRBV18	CASSPTIGGVADTQYF	TGTGCCAGCTCACCTACTATCGGCGGGGTCGCAGATACGCAGTATTTT
TRBJ2-5	TRBD2	few	TRBV12-5	CASGPGLAGVETQYF	TGTGCTAGTGGTCCCGGACTAGCGGGGGTGGAGACCCAGTACTTC
TRBJ2-3	-	few	TRBV30	CAWSPDSEDTQYF	TGTGCCTGGAGTCCCGACTCGGAGGATACGCAGTATTTT
TRBJ2-5	-	once	TRBV14	CASSQVRETQYF	TGTGCCAGCAGCCAAGTGAGGGAGACCCAGTACTTC
TRBJ1-4	-	once	TRBV2	CASSGHPGREKLFF	TGTGCCAGCAGTGGTCACCCCGGTCGGGAAAAACTGTTTTTT
TRBJ2-5	-	-	TRBV19	CASSISPAPGQETQYF	TGTGCCAGTAGTATAAGTCCAGCCCCGGGCCAAGAGACCCAGTACTTC
TRBJ2-7	TRBD1	-	TRBV10-3	CAISGQGAPYEQYF	TGTGCCATCAGTGGACAGGGGGCTCCGTACGAGCAGTACTTC
TRBJ2-7	TRBD1	-	TRBV11-2	CASSLSSTGFYEQYF	TGTGCCAGCAGCTTATCTTCGACAGGGTTTTACGAGCAGTACTTC
TRBJ1-5	-	-	TRBV7-8	CATRLGASNQPQHF	TGTGCCACCCGGCTCGGGGCTAGCAATCAGCCCCAGCATTTT
TRBJ1-6	-	-	TRBV30	CAFGTRINALHF	TGTGCCTTTGGGACACGCATTAATGCCCTCCACTTT
TRBJ1-1	TRBD1	-	TRBV30	CAWTGTVNTEAFF	TGTGCCTGGACCGGGACAGTGAACACTGAAGCTTTCTTT
TRBJ2-5	TRBD1	few	TRBV30	CAWGQGGATTQYF	TGTGCCTGGGGTCAAGGGGGCGCAACGACCCAGTACTTC
TRBJ2-3	-	-	TRBV4-1	CASSQDENTQYF	TGCGCCAGCAGCCAAGATGAAAATACGCAGTATTTT
TRBJ1-2	-	-	TRBV6-1	CASSVAGRGGDTF	TGTGCCAGCAGTGTAGCGGGGCGGGGAGGGGACACCTTC
TRBJ1-2	-	-	TRBV6-1	CASSEALQGRGYTF	TGTGCCAGCAGTGAAGCGCTTCAGGGAAGGGGCTACACCTTC
TRBJ2-2	-	-	TRBV6-4	CASRRDFLSGELFF	TGTGCCAGCAGGCGGGACTTCCTCAGCGGGGAGCTGTTTTTT
TRBJ2-1	-	-	TRBV5-1	CASSLLDVEQFF	TGCGCCAGCAGCTTGCTTGACGTTGAGCAGTTCTTC
TRBJ1-1	TRBD1	-	TRBV10-2	CASADRGRDPEAFF	TGCGCCAGCGCAGACAGGGGGCGAGATCCTGAAGCTTTCTTT
TRBJ2-7	TRBD1	-	TRBV12-5	CASDPGQGAREQYF	TGTGCTAGTGACCCGGGACAGGGGGCGCGGGAGCAGTACTTC